The 9 T cell receptor beta chains given below trace back to one sample, sequenced in a study of T cell changes during pregnancy in multiple sclerosis. Using immunoSEQ multiplex PCR, the repertoire was profiled, and TCRdb retains in-frame clones only, with some absent. The table shows tens of thousands of clones, with about nine tenths occurring only once. The input for sequencing was peripheral blood, taken in the first trimester of pregnancy. These receptors originate from a female donor with multiple sclerosis, enrolled in a pregnancy study.

This clone is medium-sized by share. The CDR3 here is CASSPRTGDGSGELFF. CDR3 DNA sequence: TGTGCCAGCAGCCCCAGGACAGGGGATGGAAGCGGGGAGCTGTTTTTT. The chain couples TRBV4-2 to TRBJ2-2, with TRBD1 matching over 9 bases. The CDR3 has 16 residues. Per the germline V gene, CDR1 is LGHNA and CDR2 is YNFKEQ. The junction had 10 bases not matched to a gene; V was cut back by 4 bases and J by 7 bases.

V usage is TRBV5-4 and J usage is TRBJ1-2; the match to TRBD1 covers 7 bases. The CDR3 has 14 residues. The V gene end was trimmed by 4 bases and the J gene end by 8 bases; junction bases not matched to a gene: 11. The germline CDR1 and CDR2 sequences are SGHNT and YYREEE (reference sequence). The CDR3 reads CASSPRDRVDGYTF. The CDR3 DNA reads as TGTGCCAGCAGCCCCAGAGACAGGGTAGACGGCTACACCTTC.

The V gene is TRBV5-6, the J gene TRBJ1-2, with D possibly matching TRBD1 (6 bases). Germline assignment: CDR1 SGHDT and CDR2 YYEEEE. The CDR3 extends over 15 amino acids. The V and J ends lost 7 bases and 10 bases respectively, with 26 bases between them. Here the CDR3 reads CASSTKSQGMFDYTF. The CDR3 coding sequence is TGTGCCAGCTCCACGAAATCCCAGGGGATGTTTGACTACACCTTC. Supplemented by reference TRBV5-6 and TRBJ1-2, the full variable domain reads DAGVTQSPTHLIKTRGQQVTLRCSPKSGHDTVSWYQQALGQGPQFIFQYYEEEERQRGNFPDRFSGHQFPNYSSELNVNALLLGDSALYLCASSTKSQGMFDYTFGSGTRLTVV.

The chain recombines TRBV29-1 with TRBJ2-1; unclear D gene. V was clipped by 0 bases and J by 5 bases, with 8 bases between them. The CDR3 is 13 amino acids. Germline CDR1 and CDR2: SQVTM and ANQGSEA. The CDR3 here is CSVEDFPDNEQFF. The CDR3 DNA reads as TGCAGCGTTGAAGACTTCCCAGACAATGAGCAGTTCTTC.

This clone was seen only once. The genes are TRBV6-6 and TRBJ2-3, with TRBD2 matching over 11 bases. V shed 4 bases and J 7 bases; nucleotides not matched to a gene: 10. Germline loops: CDR1 MNHNY, CDR2 SVGAGI (reference sequence). The CDR3 spans 16 residues. CDR3 residues: CASSLATSGTGHTQYF. In nucleotides, the CDR3 is TGTGCCAGCAGTTTAGCGACTAGCGGGACGGGACATACGCAGTATTTT.

The chain links TRBV6-5 to TRBJ2-7; a possible D gene is TRBD1 (5 bases). CDR1 MNHEY and CDR2 SVGAGI come from the germline V gene. V was pared by 0 bases and J by 2 bases, with 5 bases between. The CDR3 is 13 amino acids. CDR3 bases: TGTGCCAGCAGTTACTCGGACACCTACGAGCAGTACTTC. It yields the protein CASSYSDTYEQYF.

The chain joins TRBV5-1 to TRBJ2-1; 10 nucleotides match TRBD1. V shed 2 bases and J 9 bases; nucleotides not matched to a gene: 8. The V gene's germline CDR1 is SGHRS and CDR2 YFSETQ. The CDR3 loop spans 15 amino acids. This CDR3 is CASSLRDRGSGEQFF. CDR3 sequence (DNA): TGCGCCAGCAGCTTAAGGGACAGGGGAAGCGGTGAGCAGTTCTTC.

The rearrangement links TRBV19 to TRBJ2-1; 8 bases match TRBD2. Germline CDR1 and CDR2: LNHDA and SQIVND (reference sequence). The CDR3 sequence is 16 residues long. The V gene end was trimmed by 2 bases and the J gene end by 6 bases; junction bases not matched to a gene: 9. The CDR3 DNA is TGTGCCAGTAGTATAAGGGATGGGAGCGGGGGCAATGAGCAGTTCTTC. Its protein product is CASSIRDGSGGNEQFF.

This sequence joins TRBV28 and TRBJ2-7, with D perhaps matching TRBD2 (5 bases). CDR1 and CDR2 from the germline V gene are MDHEN and SYDVKM. This CDR3 spans 14 amino acids. V gave up 2 bases and J gave up 3 bases, with 11 bases separating them. CDR3 protein: CASSLSGDYYEQYF. The CDR3 bases are TGTGCCAGCAGTTTAAGCGGAGACTACTACGAGCAGTACTTC.